Sequencing of this TCR beta chain was carried out in a study of cytomegalovirus exposure and HLA in healthy donors. The assay was immunoSEQ multiplex PCR, and TCRdb's table has in-frame clones only and misses some. This table has about 70,000 clones, 94% appearing once. Germline loops: CDR1 SGHVS, CDR2 FNYEAQ. V gave up 1 base and J gave up 2 bases; unmatched junction bases: 7. This CDR3 contains 16 residues. The sequence came from a young woman in good health and CMV-seropositive. The sequenced sample consisted of PBMCs. The gene calls are TRBV7-6 and TRBJ2-7; TRBD1 aligns across 8 bases. CDR3: CASSLEGRGPPYEQYF. In nucleotides, the CDR3 is TGTGCCAGCAGCTTAGAGGGCAGGGGGCCGCCCTACGAGCAGTACTTC.